The present T cell receptor (beta chain) was sequenced within a study of shared T cell receptors in the human thymus. Trimming pared 2 bases from V and 0 bases from J, leaving 12 bases between. Germline lookup yields CDR1 SGDLS and CDR2 YYNGEE. The CDR3 has 15 amino acids. Produced via immunoSEQ multiplex PCR; TCRdb's table is partial and in-frame only. The data show approximately 730,000 clones, 80% to 90% seen once. These same data were also listed under a study on human thymus T cells.

This receptor was identified in a girl under two years old with a congenital heart defect. This chain connects TRBV9 to TRBJ2-7; D remains unclear. Sample: thymocytes. This CDR3 is CASSVSYENSYEQYF. CDR3 coding DNA: TGTGCCAGCAGCGTCTCTTACGAGAACTCCTACGAGCAGTACTTC.